These T cell receptor beta chains were read from a single sample in a study of T cell responses to AZD1222 COVID-19 vaccine. Sequenced by immunoSEQ multiplex PCR; TCRdb stores in-frame clones only, minus some. The profile covers more than 150,000 clones, with roughly 91% appearing a single time and approximately 1.9% taken by the ten largest. This specimen was peripheral blood, taken 28 days after the second AZD1222 dose. These receptors came from an adult who received the AZD1222 COVID-19 vaccine. Each CDR3 is given with its conserved first and last residue. D genes are given only for firm matches. A row's size may be missing; if present it is once, few, many or a size class.

clone size | CDR3 length | J gene | V gene | D gene | CDR3 DNA | CDR3 protein
. | 14 | TRBJ2-7 | TRBV10-3 | . | TGTGCCATCAGCTCCCTGGACCGAGCCTACGAGCAGTACTTC | CAISSLDRAYEQYF
. | 13 | TRBJ1-5 | TRBV2 | . | TGTGCCAGCAGTGAAGGAATCAATCAGCCCCAGCATTTT | CASSEGINQPQHF
. | 14 | TRBJ1-1 | TRBV7-3 | TRBD1 | TGTGCCAGCAGCTCGACAGGGGGCAATACTGAAGCTTTCTTT | CASSSTGGNTEAFF
. | 13 | TRBJ1-5 | TRBV10-3 | . | TGTGCCATCAGTGGGGGCATGGTGCAGCCCCAGCATTTT | CAISGGMVQPQHF
. | 15 | TRBJ2-5 | TRBV9 | TRBD2 | TGTGCCAGCAGCGTGGCACTAGCGTCCCAAGAGACCCAGTACTTC | CASSVALASQETQYF
. | 14 | TRBJ1-2 | TRBV5-4 | TRBD1 | TGTGCCAGCAGCCCGACAGGGGAAGCCTATGGCTACACCTTC | CASSPTGEAYGYTF
once | 15 | TRBJ2-7 | TRBV5-1 | TRBD2 | TGCGCCAGCAGCCCGGAGCCTAGCGGCATTCAAGAGCAGTACTTC | CASSPEPSGIQEQYF
. | 11 | TRBJ2-3 | TRBV2 | . | TGTGCCGGTGGCGTCACAGATACGCAGTATTTT | CAGGVTDTQYF
. | 11 | TRBJ2-1 | TRBV6-5 | . | TGTGCCAGCAGTTACTCATTTGAGCAGTTCTTC | CASSYSFEQFF
. | 13 | TRBJ1-2 | TRBV29-1 | . | TGCAGCGTTGAAGATCTAGGAAGGTATGGCTACACCTTC | CSVEDLGRYGYTF
. | 13 | TRBJ2-7 | TRBV2 | . | TGTGCCAGCGGCGGGACCGGGAACTACGAGCAGTACTTC | CASGGTGNYEQYF
. | 14 | TRBJ2-7 | TRBV5-5 | TRBD2 | TGTGCCAGCAGCCCGAGCGGGAACGCCTACGAGCAGTACTTC | CASSPSGNAYEQYF
. | 12 | TRBJ2-7 | TRBV7-3 | TRBD1 | TGTGCCAGCAGCGAAGGGACAGAAGAGCAGTACTTC | CASSEGTEEQYF
. | 15 | TRBJ1-1 | TRBV6-5 | TRBD1 | TGTGCCAGCAGTCTCAGGGGGCGCACGAACACTGAAGCTTTCTTT | CASSLRGRTNTEAFF
. | 16 | TRBJ1-6 | TRBV27 | . | TGTGCCAGCAGTTTATCTGGGCCGCTCTATAATTCACCCCTCCACTTT | CASSLSGPLYNSPLHF
few | 15 | TRBJ2-3 | TRBV18 | TRBD2 | TGTGCCAGCTCTCCCGGGACTAGCGCATCAGATACGCAGTATTTT | CASSPGTSASDTQYF
. | 14 | TRBJ2-1 | TRBV28 | . | TGTGCCAGCAACCAGGGCATCTCCTACAATGAGCAGTTCTTC | CASNQGISYNEQFF
. | 15 | TRBJ1-5 | TRBV7-6 | TRBD1 | TGTGCCAGCAGCTCAGGACAGGGGTTCAATCAGCCCCAGCATTTT | CASSSGQGFNQPQHF
. | 14 | TRBJ1-6 | TRBV7-9 | . | TGTGCCAGCAGACAATCCGAGATGAATTCACCCCTCCACTTT | CASRQSEMNSPLHF
. | 16 | TRBJ2-3 | TRBV28 | . | TGTGCCAGCACCTTAAGGGTCCCGGGGGCCACAGATACGCAGTATTTT | CASTLRVPGATDTQYF
. | 15 | TRBJ1-2 | TRBV28 | . | TGTGCCAGCAGTTTAACTCCCCGACAGAGCTATGGCTACACCTTC | CASSLTPRQSYGYTF